Sequencing of this T cell receptor beta chain was carried out in a study of blood T cell repertoires in COVID-19. On the study more broadly: PBMCs, B-cell-depleted T cells, or T cells were the source of the cDNA or gDNA that made up the material.

The method was immunoSEQ multiplex PCR; TCRdb's version includes in-frame clones alone and lacks a portion of them. The sample has about 200,000 clones; under 90% are singletons. All enrollees were roughly 18 to 90 years old and from 20 to 30 US areas. Participants' reported clinical history set cohort assignment. The TCR was taken from a woman aged 30 to 39 with acute COVID-19. Material for sequencing was PBMCs or T cells enriched from blood (not recorded which).

CDR3 region: CASTLTGADTGELFF. The CDR3 DNA reads TGCGCCAGCACCCTGACAGGGGCGGACACCGGGGAGCTGTTTTTT. The gene calls are TRBV5-1 and TRBJ2-2, with TRBD1 identical over 8 bases. The CDR3 has 15 residues. From germline, CDR1 is SGHRS and CDR2 YFSETQ. V lost 6 bases, J lost 3 bases, and 7 bases stayed unmatched. Full variable domain (remainder filled in from reference TRBV5-1 and TRBJ2-2): KAGVTQTPRYLIKTRGQQVTLSCSPISGHRSVSWYQQTPGQGLQFLFEYFSETQRNKGNFPGRFSGRQFSNSRSEMNVSTLELGDSALYLCASTLTGADTGELFFGEGSRLTVL.